Following are 28 T cell receptor beta chains from one sample sequenced in a study of T cell responses to AZD1222 COVID-19 vaccine. Sequenced by immunoSEQ multiplex PCR; TCRdb stores in-frame clones only, minus some. The table has more than 120,000 clones, around 84% seen once. The sample in question was peripheral blood, obtained 28 days after the second AZD1222 dose. The receptors shown here come from an adult who received the AZD1222 COVID-19 vaccine.

The gene calls are TRBV18 and TRBJ1-1; perhaps TRBD1 as D (5 bases). The V end was cut by 2 bases, the J end by 1 base, with 8 bases between. Germline V gene sequence: CDR1 KGHSH, CDR2 LQKENI. The CDR3 is 14 residues long. The CDR3 DNA is TGTGCCAGCTCACCAGTCAGGGAGAACACTGAAGCTTTCTTT. Translation: CASSPVRENTEAFF.

The chain links TRBV2 to TRBJ1-4; 10 bases map to TRBD1. CDR1 is SNHLY and CDR2 is FYNNEI in the germline V gene. Trimming removed 11 bases from V and 4 bases from J; junction bases left unmatched: 1. This CDR3 has 12 residues. The CDR3 here is CADRGLNEKLFF. DNA for the CDR3: TGTGCCGACAGGGGGCTTAATGAAAAACTGTTTTTT.

This chain uses TRBV27 with TRBJ1-2; maybe TRBD1 (6 bases). This CDR3 has 15 amino acids. V lost 5 bases, J lost 0 bases, and 13 bases lay in between. Looked up from germline, CDR1 is MNHEY and CDR2 is SMNVEV (reference sequence). The CDR3 sequence is CASSPDRRPNYGYTF. The CDR3 DNA follows: TGTGCCAGCAGTCCGGACAGACGACCTAACTATGGCTACACCTTC.

The chain couples TRBV7-9 to TRBJ1-4, with 7 bases fitting TRBD1. The V and J ends lost 4 bases and 6 bases, in that order; junction bases with no gene match: 8. The CDR3 totals 15 residues. Germline-derived CDR1 and CDR2 are SEHNR and FQNEAQ (reference sequence). The CDR3 is CASSYLQGRDEKLFF. The CDR3 nucleotides read TGTGCCAGCAGCTATTTACAGGGGAGAGATGAAAAACTGTTTTTT.

This chain joins TRBV7-9 and TRBJ2-7, with D perhaps matching TRBD1 or TRBD2 (5 bases each). V was clipped by 2 bases and J by 6 bases, with 17 bases between them. CDR1 SEHNR and CDR2 FQNEAQ come from the germline V gene (reference sequence). The CDR3 totals 15 residues. CDR3: CASSLRTPRGREQYF. The CDR3 DNA sequence: TGTGCCAGCAGCTTAAGGACCCCGAGGGGACGCGAGCAGTACTTC.

This chain connects TRBV2 to TRBJ2-7; D ambiguous. Trimming removed 5 bases at V and 2 bases at J, with 7 bases between. This CDR3 region has 12 residues. Germline V gene data show CDR1 as SNHLY and CDR2 as FYNNEI. As DNA, the CDR3 is TGTGCCAGCAGTTCACAAACCTACGAGCAGTACTTC. Translating it yields CASSSQTYEQYF. Supplemented by reference TRBV2 and TRBJ2-7, the full variable domain reads EPEVTQTPSHQVTQMGQEVILRCVPISNHLYFYWYRQILGQKVEFLVSFYNNEISEKSEIFDDQFSVERPDGSNFTLKIRSTKLEDSAMYFCASSSQTYEQYFGPGTRLTVT.

V usage is TRBV7-9 and J usage is TRBJ2-2; D is possibly TRBD1 or TRBD2 (6 bases each). The germline gives CDR1 SEHNR, CDR2 FQNEAQ (reference sequence). The CDR3 has 15 residues. Deletions cut 5 bases from V and 1 base from J, with 11 bases between. CDR3 residues: CASSTGRWNTGELFF. CDR3 nucleotide sequence: TGTGCCAGCAGCACAGGGAGGTGGAACACCGGGGAGCTGTTTTTT.

This chain uses TRBV6-6 with TRBJ1-1, with D perhaps matching TRBD1 (6 bases). Germline CDR1 MNHNY, CDR2 SVGAGI (reference sequence). This CDR3 has 12 residues. The V end lost 2 bases, the J end lost 6 bases, and 7 bases lay between the germline ends. The CDR3 is CASSYAGAEAFF. The DNA for the CDR3 is TGTGCCAGCAGTTACGCAGGGGCTGAAGCTTTCTTT.

The V gene is TRBV2, the J gene TRBJ1-5; a weak D match, TRBD1 (5 bases). Germline V lookup: CDR1 SNHLY, CDR2 FYNNEI. Deletions cut 7 bases from V and 6 bases from J, with 10 bases between. The CDR3 loop spans 12 amino acids. CDR3 sequence (DNA): TGTGCCAGCACAGGGACGGGTCAGCCCCAGCATTTT. It specifies CASTGTGQPQHF.

The chain joins TRBV7-6 to TRBJ2-1; D tentatively reads TRBD1 or TRBD2 (5 bases each). Per the germline V gene, CDR1 is SGHVS and CDR2 is FNYEAQ. This CDR3 region has 15 residues. V was pared by 5 bases and J by 7 bases, with 18 bases between. CDR3 in amino acids: CASSPGSGASNEQFF. CDR3 nucleotide sequence: TGTGCCAGCAGCCCAGGCTCCGGGGCCTCTAATGAGCAGTTCTTC.

This sequence joins TRBV5-1 and TRBJ2-1; 8 bases map to TRBD2. Germline V gives CDR1 SGHRS, CDR2 YFSETQ. The CDR3 sequence is 16 residues long. V lost 0 bases, J lost 2 bases, and 4 bases stayed unmatched. The CDR3 here is CASSLVAGTTYNEQFF. The CDR3 nucleotides are TGCGCCAGCAGCTTGGTAGCGGGAACCACCTACAATGAGCAGTTCTTC.

This clone was picked up one time. The rearrangement uses TRBV6-5 and TRBJ1-3, with D maybe TRBD1 (5 bases). CDR3 length equals 14 residues. Germline lookup yields CDR1 MNHEY and CDR2 SVGAGI. V was cut by 2 bases and J by 4 bases, with 9 bases left in between. The CDR3 DNA follows: TGTGCCAGCAGTTACGGGGGGTTCGGAAACACCATATATTTT. Translated, it gives CASSYGGFGNTIYF.

This clone appeared a single time. This chain uses TRBV19 with TRBJ1-3; D is perhaps TRBD1 (5 bases). The germline gives CDR1 LNHDA, CDR2 SQIVND (reference sequence). The V and J ends lost 7 bases and 2 bases respectively, with 9 bases between them. The CDR3 spans 13 residues. CDR3: CASTWGAGNTIYF. Here the CDR3 DNA reads TGTGCCAGTACCTGGGGGGCTGGAAACACCATATATTTT.

Worth noting for this clone: Germline and junction disagree at one end, which may indicate a read error. V gene TRBV7-8 combines with J gene TRBJ2-7; TRBD1 agrees at 8 bases. The germline V gene has CDR1 SGHVS and CDR2 FQNEAQ. The CDR3 contains 14 residues. This CDR3 is CASSLAMGQANVDF. The CDR3 bases are TGTGCCAGCAGCTTAGCGATGGGACAGGCAAATGTGGACTTC.

The J gene is TRBJ2-7, the V gene TRBV5-4; the match to TRBD1 covers 10 bases. The junction had 3 bases not matched to a gene; V was cut back by 5 bases and J by 4 bases. From germline, CDR1 is SGHNT and CDR2 YYREEE (reference sequence). This CDR3 has 13 amino acids. The DNA for the CDR3 is TGTGCCAGCAGTCGGGACAGGGGTTACGAGCAGTACTTC. It translates to CASSRDRGYEQYF.

V and J are TRBV5-4 and TRBJ2-2; 7 positions agree with TRBD2. This CDR3 contains 14 residues. Germline trimming cut 4 bases from V and 3 bases from J; bases unmatched to any gene: 3. Per the germline V gene, CDR1 is SGHNT and CDR2 is YYREEE (reference sequence). In nucleotides, the CDR3 is TGTGCCAGCAGCCAGACTAGCCACACCGGGGAGCTGTTTTTT. The encoded protein is CASSQTSHTGELFF. The whole variable domain, filled in from reference TRBV5-4 and TRBJ2-2, reads ETGVTQSPTHLIKTRGQQVTLRCSSQSGHNTVSWYQQALGQGPQFIFQYYREEENGRGNFPPRFSGLQFPNYSSELNVNALELDDSALYLCASSQTSHTGELFFGEGSRLTVL.

The genes are TRBV10-3 and TRBJ1-2; 10 bases fit TRBD1. Germline CDR1 is ENHRY and CDR2 is SYGVKD. The CDR3 totals 14 residues. The V and J ends lost 10 bases and 4 bases, in that order; junction bases with no gene match: 9. CDR3 region: CATIDRGPSYGYTF. DNA for the CDR3: TGTGCCACTATTGACAGGGGGCCTAGCTATGGCTACACCTTC.

This rearrangement joins TRBV10-1 to TRBJ2-1; 8 bases map to TRBD1. The length of the CDR3 is 15 residues. After removal of 2 bases from V and 4 bases from J, the junction contained 4 bases not matched to a gene. Germline loops: CDR1 WNHNN, CDR2 SYGVQD (reference sequence). CDR3 in amino acids: CASSEAGGAYNEQFF. CDR3 DNA: TGCGCCAGCAGTGAGGCAGGGGGCGCGTACAATGAGCAGTTCTTC.

This clone has more than one count but fewer than ten. V gene TRBV6-1 combines with J gene TRBJ1-4, with a weak D call TRBD1 (5 bases). The CDR3 is 17 amino acids. The V and J ends lost 3 bases and 5 bases respectively, with 19 bases between them. Germline loops: CDR1 MNHNS, CDR2 SASEGT. The CDR3 region has the DNA TGTGCCAGCAGTGACTTTCCCGGGGCCTCAGAGAATGAAAAACTGTTTTTT. It translates to CASSDFPGASENEKLFF.

The V and J genes are TRBV30 and TRBJ1-4; D ambiguous. Germline CDR1 is GTSNPN and CDR2 is SVGIG (reference sequence). CDR3 length equals 13 residues. The germline V and J ends were trimmed by 7 bases and 0 bases, with 9 bases remaining between them. As DNA, the CDR3 is TGTGCCTCTGACGGTGCAACTAATGAAAAACTGTTTTTT. It codes for CASDGATNEKLFF.

This chain links TRBV5-6 with TRBJ2-5, with 7 nucleotides matching TRBD1. The CDR3 spans 16 residues. V shed 3 bases and J 7 bases; nucleotides not matched to a gene: 15. CDR1 and CDR2 (germline): SGHDT, YYEEEE. The CDR3 loop reads CASSWSWTGPIGTQYF. The CDR3 coding sequence is TGTGCCAGCAGCTGGAGCTGGACAGGACCGATAGGGACCCAGTACTTC.

The chain couples TRBV28 to TRBJ1-1; TRBD1 matches 9 bases. Germline-derived CDR1 and CDR2 are MDHEN and SYDVKM. The J segment lost 3 bases and the V segment lost 7 bases, leaving 9 bases of the junction unmatched. The CDR3 extends over 15 amino acids. The CDR3 DNA is TGTGCCAGCACCCCAGCGGGACAGGGTTACACTGAAGCTTTCTTT. Translated: CASTPAGQGYTEAFF.

This chain joins TRBV5-1 and TRBJ2-5, with D possibly matching TRBD2 (6 bases). CDR1 is SGHRS and CDR2 is YFSETQ in the germline V gene. CDR3 size: 14 residues. V dropped 4 bases and J dropped 2 bases, with 12 bases sitting between them. CDR3 protein: CASSREHSQETQYF. The CDR3 DNA follows: TGCGCCAGCAGCCGGGAGCACTCTCAAGAGACCCAGTACTTC. The whole variable domain, remainder taken from reference TRBV5-1 and TRBJ2-5, is KAGVTQTPRYLIKTRGQQVTLSCSPISGHRSVSWYQQTPGQGLQFLFEYFSETQRNKGNFPGRFSGRQFSNSRSEMNVSTLELGDSALYLCASSREHSQETQYFGPGTRLLVL.

This chain joins TRBV6-5 and TRBJ1-5; D call uncertain. This CDR3 is 14 amino acids long. Germline V gene data show CDR1 as MNHEY and CDR2 as SVGAGI. Trimming took off 5 bases at V and 4 bases at J, with 12 bases between the two ends. As DNA, the CDR3 is TGTGCCAGCAGTCCAGGAGTGATAAATCAGCCCCAGCATTTT. Protein product: CASSPGVINQPQHF.

V usage is TRBV15 and J usage is TRBJ1-5; no clear D gene. Germline CDR1 is LNHNV and CDR2 is YYDKDF (reference sequence). The V end lost 1 base, the J end lost 7 bases, and 5 bases lay between the germline ends. This CDR3 spans 12 amino acids. CDR3 sequence reads: CATSRVGQPQHF. CDR3 bases: TGTGCCACCAGCAGAGTCGGACAGCCCCAGCATTTT.

The chain couples TRBV28 to TRBJ1-4; D not certain. The CDR3 is 14 residues long. Germline CDR1 and CDR2: MDHEN and SYDVKM. The ends were cut back, 6 bases at V and 5 bases at J, with 13 bases in the middle. The CDR3: CASRKAGANEKLFF. DNA of the CDR3: TGTGCCAGCAGGAAGGCGGGAGCAAATGAAAAACTGTTTTTT.

J is TRBJ2-3 and V is TRBV11-3; D is unclear. This CDR3 is built from 16 residues. Trimming removed 5 bases from V and 6 bases from J, with 21 bases in between. CDR1 and CDR2 (germline): SGHNT, YENEEA. The chain's CDR3 is CASSVRGGVGSDTQYF. In nucleotides, the CDR3 is TGTGCCAGCAGCGTTAGAGGTGGGGTTGGTTCGGATACGCAGTATTTT.

This clone was recorded only once. The chain links TRBV2 to TRBJ2-5; tentatively, D is TRBD1 (6 bases). Germline CDR1 and CDR2: SNHLY and FYNNEI. The CDR3 runs 15 residues. V was trimmed by 4 bases and J by 2 bases, leaving 14 bases between them. CDR3 DNA sequence: TGTGCCAGCAGTGCCGACAGGCTCCAACAAGAGACCCAGTACTTC. Residues: CASSADRLQQETQYF.